This entry lists 30 T cell receptor beta chains sequenced from one sample in a study of blood T cell repertoires in COVID-19. The assay was immunoSEQ multiplex PCR, and TCRdb's table has in-frame clones only and misses some. The sample shows 270,000 or so clones, just over 90% of them seen only once. The sequencing sample was made of PBMCs or T cells enriched from blood (not recorded which). The source of these receptors is a woman in her 40s with acute COVID-19.

The rearrangement uses TRBV12-3 or TRBV12-4 and TRBJ1-5, with no clear D. The CDR3 spans 12 residues. V was shortened by 6 bases and J by 6 bases, with 9 bases between the two germline ends. Here the CDR3 DNA reads TGTGCCAGCAGCACTATCGGTCAGCCCCAGCATTTT. Encoded protein: CASSTIGQPQHF.

The CDR3 DNA reads TGTGCCAGCAGCTTAAGGGGACAGGTACCTGGAAACACCATATATTTT. This translates into CASSLRGQVPGNTIYF. The chain is built from TRBV7-2 and TRBJ1-3; the match to TRBD1 covers 8 bases. J lost 2 bases, V lost 2 bases, and 5 bases had no gene match. The CDR3 has 16 amino acids. Germline V gives CDR1 SGHTA, CDR2 FQGNSA.

The J gene is TRBJ2-7, the V gene TRBV6-6; no clear D gene. CDR1 and CDR2 from the germline V gene are MNHNY and SVGAGI (reference sequence). Trimming removed 4 bases at V and 2 bases at J, with 9 bases between. CDR3 length: 13 residues. The CDR3 nucleotides read TGTGCCAGCAGTTCACCTCAGGCCTACGAGCAGTACTTC. It specifies CASSSPQAYEQYF.

The chain joins TRBV19 to TRBJ2-3; no definite D call. Looked up from germline, CDR1 is LNHDA and CDR2 is SQIVND (reference sequence). The CDR3 is made up of 12 amino acids. V was clipped by 5 bases and J by 0 bases, with 3 bases between them. In DNA form, the CDR3 reads TGTGCCAGTAGTGGCAGCACAGATACGCAGTATTTT. The encoded protein is CASSGSTDTQYF.

The chain has TRBV19 and TRBJ1-6; D may be TRBD1 (6 bases). This CDR3 is built from 15 residues. CDR1 is LNHDA and CDR2 is SQIVND in the germline V gene (reference sequence). Trimming removed 0 bases from V and 7 bases from J, with 10 bases in between. CDR3 loop: CASSIDTRGNSPLHF. The CDR3 region has the DNA TGTGCCAGTAGTATAGATACAAGGGGGAATTCACCCCTCCACTTT.

The chain is built from TRBV11-3 and TRBJ2-1, with 9 bases identical to TRBD1. Germline-derived CDR1 and CDR2 are SGHNT and YENEEA. J lost 4 bases, V lost 5 bases, and 6 bases had no gene match. CDR3 size: 15 residues. The CDR3 here is CASSPGQGRYNEQFF. DNA for the CDR3: TGTGCCAGCAGCCCTGGACAGGGGAGGTACAATGAGCAGTTCTTC.

The chain has TRBV5-4 and TRBJ1-5; 7 positions agree with TRBD1. V lost 5 bases and J lost 0; bases outside the gene matches: 2. CDR1 and CDR2 (germline): SGHNT, YYREEE (reference sequence). This CDR3 is built from 14 residues. The CDR3 protein is CASSQGGSNQPQHF. The CDR3 DNA reads TGTGCCAGCAGTCAGGGGGGTAGCAATCAGCCCCAGCATTTT.

The chain is built from TRBV24-1 and TRBJ2-3, with TRBD1 as a possible D gene (6 bases). V shed 5 bases and J shed 2 bases, with 13 bases lying between them. CDR3 length: 15 amino acids. From germline, CDR1 is KGHDR and CDR2 SFDVKD. CDR3 region: CATSGPQGNTDTQYF. CDR3 bases: TGTGCCACCAGTGGTCCCCAGGGGAACACAGATACGCAGTATTTT.

The V gene is TRBV7-9, the J gene TRBJ1-1; 8 bases match TRBD1. CDR3 length: 14 residues. V was pared by 5 bases and J by 10 bases, with 12 bases of the junction left unmatched. CDR1 and CDR2 from the germline V gene are SEHNR and FQNEAQ (reference sequence). CDR3 sequence (DNA): TGTGCCAGCAGCCAAGATTCGGACAGGGCGGTAGCTTTCTTT. Its translation: CASSQDSDRAVAFF.

The rearrangement joins TRBV28 to TRBJ1-5; 8 nucleotides align to TRBD1. The V and J ends lost 5 bases and 6 bases, in that order; junction bases with no gene match: 9. Germline V lookup: CDR1 MDHEN, CDR2 SYDVKM. This CDR3 is 15 amino acids long. The CDR3 reads CASSRTGSLGQPQHF. CDR3 coding DNA: TGTGCCAGCAGTCGGACAGGGAGTCTGGGTCAGCCCCAGCATTTT.

This clone was counted a single time. The gene calls are TRBV28 and TRBJ1-1; TRBD1 might be the D (5 bases). Germline lookup yields CDR1 MDHEN and CDR2 SYDVKM. CDR3 length: 15 residues. Trimming took 2 bases from V and 5 from J, leaving 15 bases between them. CDR3 protein: CASSLDSGKGTEAFF. The CDR3 DNA follows: TGTGCCAGCAGTTTAGACAGTGGAAAAGGTACTGAAGCTTTCTTT. The full variable domain, completed using reference TRBV28 and TRBJ1-1, is DVKVTQSSRYLVKRTGEKVFLECVQDMDHENMFWYRQDPGLGLRLIYFSYDVKMKEKGDIPEGYSVSREKKERFSLILESASTNQTSMYLCASSLDSGKGTEAFFGQGTRLTVV.

The chain employs TRBV11-3 and TRBJ1-6; 7 bases line up with TRBD1. This CDR3 has 16 amino acids. CDR1 is SGHNT, CDR2 YENEEA, per germline. V lost 1 base to trimming and J lost 9 bases; unmatched junction nucleotides: 9. The CDR3 spells CASSLAVAGGSSPLHF. The CDR3 DNA is TGTGCCAGCAGCTTAGCGGTGGCAGGGGGATCTTCACCCCTCCACTTT.

The V gene is TRBV4-2, the J gene TRBJ1-1, with 7 bases aligning to TRBD1. CDR3 size: 18 residues. The V gene's germline CDR1 is LGHNA and CDR2 YNFKEQ. V lost 1 base and J lost 1; bases outside the gene matches: 12. CDR3 nucleotides: TGTGCCAGCAGCCAAGTGATAAGTGGGCAGGGGGGGAACACTGAAGCTTTCTTT. This encodes CASSQVISGQGGNTEAFF.

A few counts support this clone. The chain employs TRBV5-3 and TRBJ1-2; a weak D match, TRBD1 (5 bases). TRBV5-3 is an ORF, with its function uncertain. The CDR3 loop spans 16 amino acids. Trimming took 0 bases from V and 5 from J, leaving 17 bases between them. CDR3 sequence (DNA): TGTGCCAGAAGCTTGGGGTGGACACAAAGTGGATATGGCTACACCTTC. Protein product: CARSLGWTQSGYGYTF.

J is TRBJ1-2 and V is TRBV14; D is ambiguous. Germline values: CDR1 SGHDN, CDR2 FVKESK. V was cut by 3 bases and J by 4 bases, with 9 bases left in between. The CDR3 covers 13 residues. The CDR3 sequence is CASSQGGGYGYTF. DNA of the CDR3: TGTGCCAGCAGCCAGGGAGGTGGCTATGGCTACACCTTC.

This clone was seen a few times. This CDR3 is CASSCQSPYGYTF. As DNA, the CDR3 is TGTGCCAGCAGCTGCCAAAGCCCCTATGGCTACACCTTC. The J gene is TRBJ1-2, the V gene TRBV12-1. TRBV12-1 is a pseudogene. The CDR3 has 13 residues.

This chain connects TRBV6-5 to TRBJ2-7; 8 bases are a match to TRBD2. This CDR3 is built from 12 residues. J was trimmed by 7 bases and V by 6 bases; bases with no gene match: 5. Germline V gives CDR1 MNHEY, CDR2 SVGAGI. The DNA of the CDR3 is TGTGCCAGCAGCCGGGGGGGCAGGGAGCAGTACTTC. Translation: CASSRGGREQYF.

This clone was recorded once. V and J are TRBV11-3 and TRBJ2-1; the match to TRBD2 covers 8 bases. The germline V gene has CDR1 SGHNT and CDR2 YENEEA. The CDR3 extends over 13 amino acids. V gave up 0 bases and J gave up 14 bases; unmatched junction bases: 6. The CDR3 region has the DNA TGTGCCAGCAGCTTAGATCAGGGCGGGAGGAAGTTCTTC. Translated: CASSLDQGGRKFF. The full variable domain, in which reference TRBV11-3 and TRBJ2-1 provide the parts outside the CDR3, is EAGVVQSPRYKIIEKKQPVAFWCNPISGHNTLYWYLQNLGQGPELLIRYENEEAVDDSQLPKDRFSAERLKGVDSTLKIQPAELGDSAVYLCASSLDQGGRKFFGPGTRLTVL.

This clone has just one count. The CDR3 DNA is TGTGCCTGGCCAGTGGCCGGGACAGGGGGCAGGCCTTATGGCTACACCTTC. Translated: CAWPVAGTGGRPYGYTF. The genes are TRBV30 and TRBJ1-2, with TRBD1 matching over 12 bases. The germline V gene encodes CDR1 GTSNPN and CDR2 SVGIG (reference sequence). The junction had 15 bases not matched to a gene; V was cut back by 5 bases and J by 5 bases. CDR3 length: 17 amino acids.

The V call is TRBV28, the J call TRBJ1-5, with 7 nucleotides matching TRBD1. There are 12 residues in the CDR3. The trim removed 2 bases at V and 9 bases at J, leaving 1 base unmatched. Germline-derived CDR1 and CDR2 are MDHEN and SYDVKM. Written as DNA, the CDR3 is TGTGCCAGCAGTTTAGCAGGGGGGCCCCAGCATTTT. Its translation: CASSLAGGPQHF.

The rearrangement uses TRBV11-2 and TRBJ1-2; 7 bases fit TRBD1. This CDR3 contains 15 residues. Germline values: CDR1 SGHAT, CDR2 FQNNGV. V gave up 0 bases and J gave up 7 bases; unmatched junction bases: 8. The CDR3 is CASSLDRQGSGGYTF. In DNA, the CDR3 is TGTGCCAGCAGCTTAGATCGACAGGGAAGCGGTGGCTACACCTTC. Based on the CDR3 plus reference TRBV11-2 and TRBJ1-2, the full variable domain is EAGVAQSPRYKIIEKRQSVAFWCNPISGHATLYWYQQILGQGPKLLIQFQNNGVVDDSQLPKDRFSAERLKGVDSTLKIQPAKLEDSAVYLCASSLDRQGSGGYTFGSGTRLTVV.

This clone came up once. The chain combines TRBV30 with TRBJ2-1, with TRBD2 identical over 8 bases. The CDR3 sequence is 14 residues long. Looked up from germline, CDR1 is GTSNPN and CDR2 is SVGIG (reference sequence). The V and J ends lost 2 bases and 7 bases, in that order; junction bases with no gene match: 7. The DNA for the CDR3 is TGTGCCTGGAGTTTGAGCGGGAGAAGGAATGAGCAGTTCTTC. As protein: CAWSLSGRRNEQFF. The whole variable domain, remainder taken from reference TRBV30 and TRBJ2-1, is SQTIHQWPATLVQPVGSPLSLECTVEGTSNPNLYWYRQAAGRGLQLLFYSVGIGQISSEVPQNLSASRPQDRQFILSSKKLLLSDSGFYLCAWSLSGRRNEQFFGPGTRLTVL.

The CDR3 here is CASSWDRDTEAFF. CDR3 DNA sequence: TGTGCCAGCAGTTGGGACAGGGACACTGAAGCTTTCTTT. This chain links TRBV27 with TRBJ1-1, with TRBD1 identical over 9 bases. Trimming took 4 bases from V and 3 from J; bases not matched to a gene: 0. CDR3 length: 13 residues. Germline values: CDR1 MNHEY, CDR2 SMNVEV (reference sequence).

CDR3 loop: CASSLRRLEQETQYF. CDR3 sequence (DNA): TGTGCCAGCAGCTTAAGGAGGCTCGAACAAGAGACCCAGTACTTC. The chain combines TRBV11-3 with TRBJ2-5; the D gene is possibly TRBD2 (5 bases). Trimming removed 2 bases at V and 2 bases at J, with 12 bases between. Germline lookup yields CDR1 SGHNT and CDR2 YENEEA. This CDR3 comprises 15 residues.

This clone came up once. The chain couples TRBV6-5 to TRBJ1-4, with unresolved D. Germline assignment: CDR1 MNHEY and CDR2 SVGAGI. This CDR3 is built from 13 residues. Trimming cost V 7 bases and J 4 bases, with 10 bases left between them. The CDR3 DNA reads as TGTGCCAGCACCCGCGCGATTAATGAAAAACTGTTTTTT. Its protein is CASTRAINEKLFF.

The V gene is TRBV3-1 (or the pseudogene TRBV3-2), the J gene TRBJ2-3; the match to TRBD2 covers 7 bases. Germline assignment: CDR1 LGHDT and CDR2 YNNKEL (reference sequence). Losses at the gene ends were 4 bases for V and 5 bases for J; bases not matched to a gene: 3. CDR3 size: 13 residues. The CDR3 region has the DNA TGTGCCAGCAGCCTTTTAGCGGGAGATACGCAGTATTTT. It encodes CASSLLAGDTQYF.

The J gene is TRBJ2-3, the V gene TRBV5-1; TRBD1 might be the D (5 bases). Germline V gene sequence: CDR1 SGHRS, CDR2 YFSETQ. This CDR3 comprises 14 residues. Deletions cut 0 bases from V and 3 bases from J, with 8 bases between. The CDR3: CASSLATVTDTQYF. The CDR3 coding sequence is TGCGCCAGCAGCTTGGCGACAGTTACAGATACGCAGTATTTT.

This chain uses TRBV29-1 with TRBJ2-1; 13 bases fit TRBD2. Germline V lookup: CDR1 SQVTM, CDR2 ANQGSEA. Trimming cost V 3 bases and J 1 base; bases outside gene matches: 21. CDR3 length equals 22 residues. The CDR3 DNA reads TGCAGCGTTGATCCCCTACATCACGGACTAGCGGGAGAGTTTCGATCCTACAATGAGCAGTTCTTC. Amino acid sequence: CSVDPLHHGLAGEFRSYNEQFF.

This chain connects TRBV9 to TRBJ1-2; D is uncertain. The V and J ends lost 4 bases and 7 bases respectively, with 11 bases between them. The CDR3 totals 12 residues. Germline V lookup: CDR1 SGDLS, CDR2 YYNGEE. CDR3 loop: CASSPLGGGYTF. The DNA of the CDR3 is TGTGCCAGCAGCCCCCTGGGAGGTGGCTACACCTTC.

The V call is TRBV25-1, the J call TRBJ1-3; possible D gene TRBD1, 5 bases. Germline lookup yields CDR1 MGHDK and CDR2 SYGVNS. The CDR3 consists of 17 residues. Trimming pared 5 bases from V and 0 bases from J, leaving 17 bases between. The CDR3 protein is CASSPGWGGRSGNTIYF. In DNA form, the CDR3 reads TGTGCCAGCAGTCCAGGGTGGGGAGGGCGCTCTGGAAACACCATATATTTT.